These 14 T cell receptor beta chains were all obtained from the same sample, sequenced in a study of cytomegalovirus exposure and HLA in healthy donors (TCRdb year 2017). Receptor amplification or capture employed the immunoSEQ multiplex PCR assay. Imported from immuneACCESS, the table was reduced by TCRdb to in-frame sequences with V and J called. These copies leave out some clones; in studies compared against another copy, an unresolved V gene accounts for under half, and the cause of the remainder is not known. The sample profile shows some 130,000 clones; 84% of them were found once. The biggest ten clones account for about 1.5% of the sample. Source material: PBMCs. These receptors were obtained from a woman between 25 and 40 years old in good health and CMV-seronegative.

This clone was counted between two and nine times. The chain has TRBV2 and TRBJ1-2; the D is unclear. In germline, CDR1 is SNHLY, CDR2 FYNNEI. This CDR3 comprises 13 residues. V lost 4 bases to trimming and J lost 3 bases, with 9 bases between them. For the CDR3, the DNA is TGTGCCAGCAGTGTTGACACCTACTATGGCTACACCTTC. Translation gives CASSVDTYYGYTF. The whole variable domain, filled in from reference TRBV2 and TRBJ1-2, reads EPEVTQTPSHQVTQMGQEVILRCVPISNHLYFYWYRQILGQKVEFLVSFYNNEISEKSEIFDDQFSVERPDGSNFTLKIRSTKLEDSAMYFCASSVDTYYGYTFGSGTRLTVV.

J is TRBJ2-7 and V is TRBV2; 13 bases are a match to TRBD2. The germline gives CDR1 SNHLY, CDR2 FYNNEI. The CDR3 runs to 16 residues. Trimming took 0 bases from V and 7 from J; bases not matched to a gene: 6. The CDR3 is CASSEAPLAGGLEQYF. The DNA for the CDR3 is TGTGCCAGCAGTGAAGCACCACTAGCGGGGGGGCTGGAGCAGTACTTC.

This chain connects TRBV11-2 to TRBJ1-6; 7 positions agree with TRBD1. J gave up 7 bases and V 5 bases, and 8 bases lay outside the gene matches. Germline CDR1 SGHAT, CDR2 FQNNGV. CDR3 size: 15 residues. The CDR3 here is CASSPHTGVNSPLHF. DNA for the CDR3: TGTGCCAGCAGCCCCCATACAGGGGTAAATTCACCCCTCCACTTT.

The rearrangement links TRBV9 to TRBJ2-1, with 8 bases matching TRBD1. Trimming cost V 0 bases and J 7 bases; bases outside gene matches: 9. This CDR3 spans 16 amino acids. The germline V gene encodes CDR1 SGDLS and CDR2 YYNGEE. The CDR3 DNA reads as TGTGCCAGCAGCGTAGATGGGCAGGGGGCGGGTAATGAGCAGTTCTTC. It codes for CASSVDGQGAGNEQFF.

This chain connects TRBV5-1 to TRBJ1-1, with TRBD1 as a possible D gene (6 bases). Germline CDR1 reads SGHRS; CDR2 reads YFSETQ. V shed 1 base and J shed 4 bases, with 14 bases lying between them. The CDR3 consists of 15 residues. The CDR3 DNA reads as TGCGCCAGCAGCTTGAGTACAGGGTCAAGCACTGAAGCTTTCTTT. Translated: CASSLSTGSSTEAFF. Full variable domain (missing parts from reference TRBV5-1 and TRBJ1-1): KAGVTQTPRYLIKTRGQQVTLSCSPISGHRSVSWYQQTPGQGLQFLFEYFSETQRNKGNFPGRFSGRQFSNSRSEMNVSTLELGDSALYLCASSLSTGSSTEAFFGQGTRLTVV.

The chain joins TRBV11-2 to TRBJ2-5, with TRBD2 matching over 12 bases. Trimming at V came to 1 base and at J to 5 bases, leaving 5 bases not matched to a gene. The CDR3 is made up of 16 amino acids. Germline CDR1 is SGHAT and CDR2 is FQNNGV. CDR3 loop: CASSLASGGAGETQYF. The CDR3 nucleotides read TGTGCCAGCAGCTTAGCTAGCGGGGGGGCGGGGGAGACCCAGTACTTC.

This chain links TRBV30 with TRBJ1-1; TRBD1 might be the D (5 bases). CDR3 length: 15 residues. V lost 7 bases, J lost 4 bases, and 22 bases lay in between. Germline V gene lookup returns CDR1 GTSNPN and CDR2 SVGIG (reference sequence). The CDR3 region is CASIRQGWLSTEAFF. CDR3 sequence (DNA): TGTGCCTCGATCAGGCAGGGCTGGTTAAGCACTGAAGCTTTCTTT.

V and J are TRBV5-1 and TRBJ2-7, with 7 bases lining up with TRBD1. The CDR3 contains 14 residues. V gave up 0 bases and J gave up 2 bases; unmatched junction bases: 2. Germline V lookup: CDR1 SGHRS, CDR2 YFSETQ. The CDR3: CASSLGDSTYEQYF. CDR3 DNA sequence: TGCGCCAGCAGCTTGGGGGACAGCACCTACGAGCAGTACTTC.

J is TRBJ1-6 and V is TRBV30; 7 bases align to TRBD1. Germline assignment: CDR1 GTSNPN and CDR2 SVGIG (reference sequence). This CDR3 region has 15 residues. The V segment lost 3 bases and the J segment 9 bases; nucleotides outside the gene matches: 11. This chain's CDR3 is CAWRGATGFGSPLHF. CDR3 DNA sequence: TGTGCCTGGAGGGGCGCGACAGGGTTTGGTTCACCCCTCCACTTT.

This chain uses TRBV18 with TRBJ2-3; 8 nucleotides align to TRBD1. The length of the CDR3 is 16 residues. The trim removed 2 bases at V and 2 bases at J, leaving 6 bases unmatched. Germline V gene data show CDR1 as KGHSH and CDR2 as LQKENI. The DNA of the CDR3 is TGTGCCAGCTCACCAGGCCGGGACAGGACCACAGATACGCAGTATTTT. It specifies CASSPGRDRTTDTQYF. Full variable domain (remainder filled in from reference TRBV18 and TRBJ2-3): NAGVMQNPRHLVRRRGQEARLRCSPMKGHSHVYWYRQLPEEGLKFMVYLQKENIIDESGMPKERFSAEFPKEGPSILRIQQVVRGDSAAYFCASSPGRDRTTDTQYFGPGTRLTVL.

The chain links TRBV5-6 to TRBJ1-1, with no clear D. Trimming left V 0 bases short and J 1 base short, with 10 bases between. Germline CDR1 is SGHDT and CDR2 is YYEEEE. The length of the CDR3 is 15 residues. This CDR3 is CASSLGAARNTEAFF. CDR3 DNA sequence: TGTGCCAGCAGCTTGGGGGCAGCCCGGAACACTGAAGCTTTCTTT.

V and J are TRBV20-1 and TRBJ1-2; D is ambiguous. Trimming pared 2 bases from V and 2 bases from J, leaving 3 bases between. The CDR3 totals 11 residues. In germline, CDR1 is DFQATT, CDR2 SNEGSKA (reference sequence). CDR3 nucleotides: TGCAGTGCTAGACAAAACTATGGCTACACCTTC. It translates to CSARQNYGYTF.

The chain uses TRBV2 and TRBJ2-3; 12 nucleotides match TRBD2. Germline V gene data show CDR1 as SNHLY and CDR2 as FYNNEI. The CDR3 runs to 16 residues. Trimming cost V 4 bases and J 6 bases; bases outside gene matches: 8. DNA for the CDR3: TGTGCCAGCAGTGGGACTAGCGGGATAACGGCGGATACGCAGTATTTT. This codes for CASSGTSGITADTQYF.

This rearrangement joins TRBV29-1 to TRBJ2-6, with D perhaps matching TRBD1 (6 bases). The CDR3 is 13 amino acids. V was shortened by 7 bases and J by 2 bases, with 9 bases between the two germline ends. Per germline, CDR1 SQVTM and CDR2 ANQGSEA. CDR3 region: CSAGDAGANVLTF. CDR3 nucleotides: TGCAGCGCAGGGGACGCTGGGGCCAACGTCCTGACTTTC.